The T cell receptor (beta chain) described here comes from a study of graft-versus-host responses after intestinal transplantation (dated by TCRdb to about 2021). Looking at the study overall: The transplants that recipients received were multivisceral, liver-intestinal, or isolated intestinal. All recipients received anti-thymocyte globulin induction followed by maintenance tacrolimus and steroids for around three years. Bulk TCR-beta CDR3 sequencing was used to track graft-versus-host and host-versus-graft alloreactive T cell clones in the graft, circulation and bone marrow after intestinal transplantation. Alloreactive clones were identified by sequencing pre-transplant mixed lymphocyte reaction products and comparing these products with unstimulated pre-transplant donor and recipient T cells. The cohort enrolled approximately 24 intestinal transplant recipients including one retransplant, and a few patients lacking pretransplant specimens were excluded. A peak of at least 4% donor T cells among recipient peripheral blood mononuclear cells was the definition used for donor T cell macrochimerism. Rather than being sequenced by the commercial service, samples from a few later patients were sequenced in-house on an Illumina MiSeq and processed with MiXCR. General findings and caveats noted by the study authors: Early after transplant, peak levels of circulating GvH clones were associated with declines in HvG clones. High GvH to HvG T cell clonal ratios were observed in the allografts of patients with donor T cell macrochimerism. The relatively low number and heterogeneity of intestinal transplant patients limited the conclusions. GvH clones were detected in recipient bone marrow, and some of these GvH clones were observed earlier in ileal mucosa or blood, consistent with an intestinal mucosal origin.

Libraries were prepared through the immunoSEQ multiplex PCR assay. For most patients, genomic DNA was isolated with the Qiagen DNeasy Blood and Tissue Kit and sent frozen to Adaptive Biotechnologies for TCR sequencing. For most patients, genomic DNA was subjected to high-throughput TCR-beta CDR3 sequencing by Adaptive Biotechnologies. In the source study's methods: TCR sequencing data for over 15 patients were retrieved from Adaptive's ImmunoSEQ software; a few other patients were processed with MiXCR and VDJtools. To correct CD4 versus CD8 sorting errors, any sequence found in both subsets at a frequency ratio below 5:1 was removed. CDR3 nucleotide sequences shared between donor and recipient were removed because the origin of such sequences could not be assigned. To count as alloreactive, a clone needed at least 2-fold expansion over unstimulated cells and a minimum CFSE-low frequency of 0.002% (template counts) or 0.001% (read counts). Clones detected in sequenced pre-transplant spleen, lymph node, or MLR CFSE-low populations of the donor or recipient were defined as mappable. Cumulative frequency of alloreactive clones was calculated as a percentage of all sequences weighted by copy number. Imported from immuneACCESS, the table was reduced by TCRdb to in-frame sequences with V and J called. These copies leave out some clones; in studies compared against another copy, an unresolved V gene accounts for under half, and the cause of the remainder is not known. The V and J calls and clone size are taken from that table; D and trimming were inferred from the DNA. Here the sample has over 55,000 clones; 84% occur a single time. 0.35% to 0.4% of the sample is held by the ten biggest clonotypes.

Explained via the paper, the time point label denotes: cells obtained before transplantation from donor or recipient. CD3+CD4+ and CD3+CD8+ populations were FACS-sorted from unstimulated pre-transplant donor and recipient cells taken from spleen or lymph nodes. As concerns this clone: Its binding antigen is unknown. Base qualities are not recorded, but no much larger clone differs from it by a single base.

Cut back by 5 bases and 1 base, the V and J ends lie 14 bases apart. From the cysteine through the phenylalanine, the CDR3 covers 15 amino acids. Just CDR3 DNA is preserved here, 45 bases in frame from base 1. The germline V gene encodes CDR1 SGDLS and CDR2 YYNGEE. The chain is made from TRBV9 and TRBJ2-3; possibly the D gene is TRBD1, per 6 matching bases. This material consisted of unstimulated CD4+ T cells sorted from spleen or lymph node cells, taken before transplant. The clonotype originates from a human donor who was the organ donor for an intestinal transplant. The DNA is as follows: TGTGCCAGCAGTGATCAGGGGTGGGGCACAGATACGCAGTATTTT. Protein translation: CASSDQGWGTDTQYF.